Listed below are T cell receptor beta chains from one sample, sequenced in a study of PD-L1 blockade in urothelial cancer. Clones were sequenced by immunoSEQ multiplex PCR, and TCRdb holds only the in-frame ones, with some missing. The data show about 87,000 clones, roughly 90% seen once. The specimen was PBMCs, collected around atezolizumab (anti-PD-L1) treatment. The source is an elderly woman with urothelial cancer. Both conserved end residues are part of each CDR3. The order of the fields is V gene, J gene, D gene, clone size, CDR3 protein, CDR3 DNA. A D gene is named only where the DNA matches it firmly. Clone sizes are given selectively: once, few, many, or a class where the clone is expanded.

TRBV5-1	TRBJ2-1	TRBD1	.	CASSYRTGGAYNEQFF	TGCGCCAGCAGCTACCGGACAGGGGGCGCCTACAATGAGCAGTTCTTC
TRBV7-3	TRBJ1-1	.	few	CASSSGQFGTEAFF	TGTGCCAGCAGCTCCGGACAGTTCGGCACTGAAGCTTTCTTT
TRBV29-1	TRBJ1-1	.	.	CSVVFGGLSNTEAFF	TGCAGCGTTGTGTTCGGGGGTCTCTCGAACACTGAAGCTTTCTTT
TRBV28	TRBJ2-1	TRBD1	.	CASSDTGGSYNEQFF	TGTGCCAGCAGTGATACAGGGGGCTCCTACAATGAGCAGTTCTTC
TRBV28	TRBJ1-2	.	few	CASSLRFRNNYGYTF	TGTGCCAGCAGTCTCAGGTTCCGGAATAACTATGGCTACACCTTC
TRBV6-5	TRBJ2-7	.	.	CASNRQGPSYEQYF	TGTGCCAGCAACCGCCAGGGGCCCTCCTACGAGCAGTACTTC
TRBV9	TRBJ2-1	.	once	CASSAGLAYNEQFF	TGTGCCAGCAGCGCTGGACTTGCCTACAATGAGCAGTTCTTC
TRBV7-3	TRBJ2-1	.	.	CASSLGSREQFF	TGTGCCAGCAGCTTGGGCTCAAGAGAGCAGTTCTTC
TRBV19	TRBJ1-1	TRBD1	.	CASTLDRVRPEAFF	TGTGCCAGTACCCTGGACAGGGTCCGTCCTGAAGCTTTCTTT
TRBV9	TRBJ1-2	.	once	CASSVRQGSGYTF	TGTGCCAGCAGCGTACGCCAGGGTAGTGGCTACACCTTC
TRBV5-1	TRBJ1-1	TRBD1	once	CASSLWGTGANTEAFF	TGCGCCAGCAGCTTGTGGGGGACAGGGGCAAACACTGAAGCTTTCTTT
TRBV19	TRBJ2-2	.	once	CASDSAPGELFF	TGTGCCAGTGATAGCGCCCCCGGGGAGCTGTTTTTT
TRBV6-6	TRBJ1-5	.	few	CASSYQGVRQPQHF	TGTGCCAGCAGTTACCAGGGCGTGCGGCAGCCCCAGCATTTT
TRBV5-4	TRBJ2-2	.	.	CASSLRGNTGELFF	TGTGCCAGCAGCTTAAGGGGGAACACCGGGGAGCTGTTTTTT
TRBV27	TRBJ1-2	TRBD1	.	CASSTDRARGFNYGYTF	TGTGCCAGCAGCACTGACAGGGCGAGAGGGTTTAACTATGGCTACACCTTC
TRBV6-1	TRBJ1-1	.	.	CASRHKTDTEAFF	TGTGCCAGCAGGCACAAAACCGACACTGAAGCTTTCTTT
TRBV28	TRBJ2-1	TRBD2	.	CASSPGLAGAPYNEQFF	TGTGCCAGCAGCCCGGGACTAGCGGGAGCTCCCTACAATGAGCAGTTCTTC
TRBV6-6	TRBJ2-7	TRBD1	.	CASRIDRGPYEQYF	TGTGCCAGCAGGATCGACAGGGGGCCCTACGAGCAGTACTTC
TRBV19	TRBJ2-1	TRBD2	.	CASSAGDYYNEQFF	TGTGCCAGTAGTGCGGGGGACTACTACAATGAGCAGTTCTTC
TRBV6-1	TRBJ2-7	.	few	CASTVRESSEQYF	TGTGCCAGCACCGTGAGGGAATCGTCCGAGCAGTACTTC